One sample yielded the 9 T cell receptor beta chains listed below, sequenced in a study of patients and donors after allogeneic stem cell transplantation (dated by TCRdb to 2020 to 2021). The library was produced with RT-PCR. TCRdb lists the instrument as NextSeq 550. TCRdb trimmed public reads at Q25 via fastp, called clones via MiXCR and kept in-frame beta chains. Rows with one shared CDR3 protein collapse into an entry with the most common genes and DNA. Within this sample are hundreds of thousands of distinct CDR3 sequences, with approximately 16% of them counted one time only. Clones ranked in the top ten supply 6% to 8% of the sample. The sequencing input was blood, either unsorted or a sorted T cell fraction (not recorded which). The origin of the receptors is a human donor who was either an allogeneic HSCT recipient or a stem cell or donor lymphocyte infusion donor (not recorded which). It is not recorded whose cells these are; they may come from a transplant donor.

The CDR3 here is CASSKTCGSPHYGYTF. CDR3 DNA sequence: TGTGCCAGCAGCAAAACATGTGGCAGCCCCCACTATGGCTACACCTTC. The gene calls are TRBV21-1 and TRBJ1-2; TRBD1, the table's D call, lacks a check against the DNA. TRBV21-1 is classified as a pseudogene. The CDR3 is 16 amino acids.

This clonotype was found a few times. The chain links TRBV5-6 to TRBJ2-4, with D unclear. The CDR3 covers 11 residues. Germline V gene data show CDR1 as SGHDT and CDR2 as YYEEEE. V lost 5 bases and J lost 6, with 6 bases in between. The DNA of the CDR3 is TGTGCCAGCAGTCGGACAAACATTCAGTACTTC. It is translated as CASSRTNIQYF.

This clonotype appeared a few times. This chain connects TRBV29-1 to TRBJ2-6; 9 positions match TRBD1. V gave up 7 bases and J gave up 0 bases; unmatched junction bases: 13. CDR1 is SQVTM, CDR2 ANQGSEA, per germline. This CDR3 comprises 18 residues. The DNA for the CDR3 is TGCAGCGCCAAAGGTGGGGGACAGGGTAACTCTGGGGCCAACGTCCTGACTTTC. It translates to CSAKGGGQGNSGANVLTF.

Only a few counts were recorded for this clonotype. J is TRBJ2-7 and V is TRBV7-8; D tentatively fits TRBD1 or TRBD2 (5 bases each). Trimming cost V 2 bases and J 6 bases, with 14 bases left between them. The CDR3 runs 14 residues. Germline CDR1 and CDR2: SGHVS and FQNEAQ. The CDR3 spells CASSLPAGTGEQYF. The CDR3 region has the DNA TGTGCCAGCAGCTTACCGGCAGGGACGGGCGAGCAGTACTTC.

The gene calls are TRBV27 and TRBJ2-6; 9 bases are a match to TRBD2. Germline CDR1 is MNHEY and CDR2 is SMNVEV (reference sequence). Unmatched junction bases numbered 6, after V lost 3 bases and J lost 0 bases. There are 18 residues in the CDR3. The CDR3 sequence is CASSFPSGGHSGANVLTF. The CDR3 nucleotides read TGTGCCAGCAGTTTTCCCAGCGGGGGGCACTCTGGGGCCAACGTCCTGACTTTC. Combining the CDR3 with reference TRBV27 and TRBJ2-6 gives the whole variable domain EAQVTQNPRYLITVTGKKLTVTCSQNMNHEYMSWYRQDPGLGLRQIYYSMNVEVTDKGDVPEGYKVSRKEKRNFPLILESPSPNQTSLYFCASSFPSGGHSGANVLTFGAGSRLTVL.

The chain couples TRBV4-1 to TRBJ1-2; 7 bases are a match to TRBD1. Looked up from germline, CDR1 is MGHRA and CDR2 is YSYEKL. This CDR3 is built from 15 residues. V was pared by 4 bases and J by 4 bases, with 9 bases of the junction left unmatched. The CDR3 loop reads CASSPGQVVGYGYTF. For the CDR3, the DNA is TGCGCCAGCAGCCCTGGACAGGTGGTAGGCTATGGCTACACCTTC.

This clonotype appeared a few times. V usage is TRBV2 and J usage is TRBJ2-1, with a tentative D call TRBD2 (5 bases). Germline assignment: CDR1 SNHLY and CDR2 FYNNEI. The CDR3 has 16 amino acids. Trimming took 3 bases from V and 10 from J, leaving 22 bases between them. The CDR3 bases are TGTGCCAGCAGTGATCCCCCTAGAGGGCTAATGGTAGAGCAGTTCTTC. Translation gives CASSDPPRGLMVEQFF.

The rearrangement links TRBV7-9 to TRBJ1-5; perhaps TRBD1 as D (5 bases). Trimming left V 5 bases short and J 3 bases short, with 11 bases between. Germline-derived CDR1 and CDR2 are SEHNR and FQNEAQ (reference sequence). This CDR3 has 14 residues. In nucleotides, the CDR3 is TGTGCCAGCAGCCCCGGGACGCTCAATCAGCCCCAGCATTTT. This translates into CASSPGTLNQPQHF.

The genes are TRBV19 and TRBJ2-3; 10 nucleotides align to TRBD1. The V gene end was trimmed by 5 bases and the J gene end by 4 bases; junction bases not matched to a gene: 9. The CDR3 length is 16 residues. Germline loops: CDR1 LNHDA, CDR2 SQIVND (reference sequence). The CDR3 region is CASSGRVGTGADTQYF. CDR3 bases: TGTGCCAGTAGTGGCCGAGTCGGGACAGGGGCAGATACGCAGTATTTT.